This TCR beta chain was obtained from a study of T-cell memory formation after mild COVID-19. Whole-study context: Each donor largely had its own TCR clusters. Overall study findings and caveats: Shrinking CD4+ clones resided mostly in CM and EM, and CD8+ ones in EMRA.

With regard to this clonotype: Its target is not known.

Each CDR3 protein is one row after TCRdb ran MiXCR on the 5' RACE reads. Of 530,000 or so distinct CDR3 sequences listed, around 16% are singletons. CDR1 is SEHNR, CDR2 FQNEAQ, per germline (reference sequence). This CDR3 is 14 amino acids long. The trim removed 5 bases at V and 9 bases at J, leaving 10 bases unmatched. V and J are TRBV7-9 and TRBJ2-7; 10 nucleotides match TRBD2. The TCR was taken from an adult woman who had mild COVID-19 (a few samples of this study predate the infection). Cell type and time point are not known. The specimen was PBMCs or a T cell subset sorted from them (not recorded which). The CDR3 sequence: CASSPTTSGLGQYF. The CDR3 nucleotides read TGTGCCAGCAGCCCGACGACTAGCGGGCTAGGGCAGTACTTC.